This T cell receptor (beta chain) comes out of a study of cytomegalovirus exposure and HLA in healthy donors. About the study: Roughly 80 million unique TCRs from HLA-typed donors made up an early data release. Study-level findings and limits: Per published reports, the classifier diagnosed cytomegalovirus status with high specificity and sensitivity. Investigators reported some 150 TCR beta chains as tied to cytomegalovirus. Across donors, sequencing depth was assumed by presence/absence analyses to be roughly uniform.

Comments on this clone: No antigen is known for it.

PCR amplification relied on 60 Vbeta primers (plus 13 Jbeta primers). TCRdb keeps only in-frame clones here, not all; method: immunoSEQ multiplex PCR. The data contain tens of thousands of clones, just over 70% of them seen just once; the ten biggest clones take up over 4.5%. Germline CDR1 and CDR2: SGDLS and YYNGEE. The CDR3 spans 15 residues. V lost 3 bases, J lost 5 bases, and 10 bases stayed unmatched. This chain joins TRBV9 and TRBJ2-7; TRBD2 aligns across 8 bases. This clonotype originated in a man in his 60s in good health and CMV-seropositive. The sample taken for sequencing was PBMCs. The CDR3 loop reads CASSASGFGSHEQYF. CDR3 nucleotides: TGTGCCAGCAGCGCTAGCGGGTTTGGGTCCCACGAGCAGTACTTC. Full variable domain (remainder filled in from reference TRBV9 and TRBJ2-7): DSGVTQTPKHLITATGQRVTLRCSPRSGDLSVYWYQQSLDQGLQFLIQYYNGEERAKGNILERFSAQQFPDLHSELNLSSLELGDSALYFCASSASGFGSHEQYFGPGTRLTVT.